This T cell receptor (beta chain) appears in the sequencing data of a study of OX40 agonist ivuxolimab in advanced cancers. Across the study: Partial responses, seen in three patients, involved one hepatocellular carcinoma and two cutaneous melanomas. Regarding the study as a whole: The mean number of expanded clones was higher in CD8+ T cells than in CD4+.

Only in-frame clones appear in the TCRdb table, and some are missing; sequencing was by immunoSEQ multiplex PCR. The data contain tens of thousands of clones, over 70% of them singletons. In regard to this clone: Its antigen is as yet unknown.

V shed 2 bases and J shed 8 bases, with 15 bases lying between them. This CDR3 is built from 15 residues. The germline V gene encodes CDR1 MNHEY and CDR2 SVGAGI. The chain uses TRBV6-5 and TRBJ1-4; D may be TRBD1 (5 bases). The receptor was derived from an adult with an advanced solid tumor such as melanoma, head and neck, liver or kidney cancer. Sequenced material: CD4+ or CD8+ T cells sorted from blood, taken in a trial of the OX40 agonist ivuxolimab. CDR3 nucleotides: TGTGCCAGCAGTTACGTAGCGGGGGGGAACGAAAAACTGTTTTTT. It yields the protein CASSYVAGGNEKLFF.